The 27 T cell receptor beta chains in this list originate from one sample, sequenced in a study of long-term antiretroviral therapy in people with HIV. Samples were assayed with immunoSEQ v3.0 at survey level. The method was immunoSEQ multiplex PCR; TCRdb's version includes in-frame clones alone and lacks a portion of them. The sample shows 15,000 to 20,000 clones, around 90% of them seen only once. The input for sequencing was unsorted PBMCs, taken 6.9 years after starting antiretroviral therapy. Receptors originate from a man aged 50-60 years with HIV.

This chain connects TRBV30 to TRBJ1-5; D is unresolved. The CDR3 contains 13 residues. V was trimmed by 2 bases and J by 4 bases, leaving 9 bases between them. Germline loops: CDR1 GTSNPN, CDR2 SVGIG (reference sequence). CDR3 region: CAWSTQRNQPQHF. For the CDR3, the DNA is TGTGCCTGGAGTACTCAGAGAAATCAGCCCCAGCATTTT.

The V and J genes are TRBV30 and TRBJ1-2; D uncertain. The CDR3 runs 13 residues. Trimming stripped 3 bases from V and 5 bases from J, with 13 bases between. CDR1 and CDR2 from the germline V gene are GTSNPN and SVGIG (reference sequence). The CDR3 nucleotides are TGTGCCTGGAGAGAATGGACGGCGTATGGCTACACCTTC. It is translated as CAWREWTAYGYTF.

The gene calls are TRBV5-1 and TRBJ1-1, with no clear D. The V gene's germline CDR1 is SGHRS and CDR2 YFSETQ. Between the trimmed V and J ends, which lost 4 bases and 3 bases, there was a span of 13 bases. CDR3 length: 14 amino acids. The CDR3 loop reads CASSPRLDYTEAFF. CDR3 nucleotide sequence: TGCGCCAGCAGCCCGCGCCTGGATTACACTGAAGCTTTCTTT.

This chain connects TRBV7-2 to TRBJ2-2; D possibly corresponds to TRBD1 (5 bases). The length of the CDR3 is 16 residues. Germline V lookup: CDR1 SGHTA, CDR2 FQGNSA. V dropped 5 bases and J dropped 0 bases, with 13 bases sitting between them. In DNA, the CDR3 is TGTGCCAGCAGCCCCCTGGGCAGGGCGAACACCGGGGAGCTGTTTTTT. Its translation is CASSPLGRANTGELFF. Supplemented by reference TRBV7-2 and TRBJ2-2, the full variable domain reads GAGVSQSPSNKVTEKGKDVELRCDPISGHTALYWYRQSLGQGLEFLIYFQGNSAPDKSGLPSDRFSAERTGGSVSTLTIQRTQQEDSAVYLCASSPLGRANTGELFFGEGSRLTVL.

This chain uses TRBV7-6 with TRBJ2-5, with D possibly being TRBD1 (6 bases). The end of the DNA fits TRBJ2-7 better, so the J call may be wrong. This CDR3 has 15 residues. Germline lookup yields CDR1 SGHVS and CDR2 FNYEAQ. CDR3 in DNA: TGTGCCAGCAGCTTAGGGGGTCCTGGGACAACCGAGCAGTACTTC. Protein sequence: CASSLGGPGTTEQYF.

The chain carries TRBV7-9 and TRBJ2-2; 8 bases are a match to TRBD1. This CDR3 spans 17 amino acids. V trimming: 5 bases; J trimming: 0 bases; junction bases outside the gene matches: 8. Germline V gives CDR1 SEHNR, CDR2 FQNEAQ (reference sequence). Written as DNA, the CDR3 is TGTGCCAGCAGCCCCCGGGACAGGATCGCGAACACCGGGGAGCTGTTTTTT. Amino acid sequence: CASSPRDRIANTGELFF.

This chain uses TRBV4-3 with TRBJ2-1; D is undetermined. This CDR3 has 13 residues. The germline V gene has CDR1 LGHNA and CDR2 YSLEER. The germline V and J ends were trimmed by 0 bases and 8 bases, with 8 bases remaining between them. The CDR3: CASSQDFSYEQFF. CDR3 sequence (DNA): TGCGCCAGCAGCCAAGATTTTAGTTATGAGCAGTTCTTC.

The chain employs TRBV7-3 and TRBJ2-1; D might be TRBD2 (5 bases). V shed 3 bases and J shed 2 bases, with 5 bases lying between them. Germline V gives CDR1 SGHTA, CDR2 FQGTGA. The CDR3 loop spans 13 amino acids. The CDR3 bases are TGTGCCAGCAGCTTGACTACCTACAATGAGCAGTTCTTC. Protein: CASSLTTYNEQFF.

This clone turned up a few times. The chain couples TRBV2 to TRBJ2-1; 10 bases fit TRBD1. The ends lost 10 bases at V and 8 bases at J; junction bases unmatched: 11. From germline, CDR1 is SNHLY and CDR2 FYNNEI. The CDR3 is made up of 14 amino acids. CDR3 sequence reads: CATQRDRGWDEQFF. DNA for the CDR3: TGTGCCACGCAACGGGACAGGGGTTGGGATGAGCAGTTCTTC.

The rearrangement joins TRBV27 to TRBJ1-1; D not certain. V was shortened by 5 bases and J by 1 base, with 8 bases between the two germline ends. Germline V gives CDR1 MNHEY, CDR2 SMNVEV (reference sequence). The CDR3 is 13 residues long. The CDR3 nucleotides are TGTGCCAGCAGTCCCTCCGGGAACACTGAAGCTTTCTTT. Protein sequence: CASSPSGNTEAFF.

This clone was counted between two and nine times. The chain combines TRBV15 with TRBJ1-3, with no clear D. The CDR3 is 17 residues long. Trimming took 1 base from V and 0 from J, leaving 13 bases between them. Looked up from germline, CDR1 is LNHNV and CDR2 is YYDKDF (reference sequence). The CDR3 loop reads CATSRAIVRDSGNTIYF. CDR3 nucleotide sequence: TGTGCCACCAGCAGAGCAATAGTGAGGGACTCTGGAAACACCATATATTTT.

This sequence joins TRBV7-6 and TRBJ1-2; 12 positions match TRBD1. CDR3 size: 18 residues. Germline V gene data show CDR1 as SGHVS and CDR2 as FNYEAQ. V shed 2 bases and J 5 bases; nucleotides not matched to a gene: 12. CDR3 loop: CASSLSPPGQGAYYGYTF. In DNA, the CDR3 is TGTGCCAGCAGCTTATCACCTCCGGGACAGGGGGCATATTATGGCTACACCTTC. Together with reference TRBV7-6 and TRBJ1-2, the CDR3 gives the full variable domain: GAGVSQSPRYKVTKRGQDVALRCDPISGHVSLYWYRQALGQGPEFLTYFNYEAQQDKSGLPNDRFSAERPEGSISTLTIQRTEQRDSAMYRCASSLSPPGQGAYYGYTFGSGTRLTVV.

The CDR3 region has the DNA TGTGCCAGCATGGAGGTGGGCACTGAAGCTTTCTTT. Residues: CASMEVGTEAFF. The V call is TRBV27, the J call TRBJ1-1; D is ambiguous. CDR3 length equals 12 residues. The germline CDR1 and CDR2 sequences are MNHEY and SMNVEV (reference sequence). The V and J ends lost 7 bases and 4 bases respectively, with 10 bases between them.

This clone was seen more than once but under ten times. The chain carries TRBV4-2 and TRBJ2-7; tentatively, D is TRBD2 (6 bases). Trimming removed 1 base at V and 3 bases at J, with 10 bases between. Per germline, CDR1 LGHNA and CDR2 YNFKEQ. The CDR3 has 14 amino acids. CDR3 nucleotide sequence: TGTGCCAGCAGCCAAGGCGGGGTATACTACGAGCAGTACTTC. Protein product: CASSQGGVYYEQYF.

This chain joins TRBV4-2 and TRBJ2-1, with 12 positions matching TRBD2. The junction had 8 bases not matched to a gene; V was cut back by 9 bases and J by 5 bases. In germline, CDR1 is LGHNA, CDR2 YNFKEQ. CDR3 size: 15 residues. The CDR3 sequence: CASTRLAGENNEQFF. As DNA, the CDR3 is TGTGCCAGTACCCGACTAGCGGGAGAAAACAATGAGCAGTTCTTC.

V and J are TRBV19 and TRBJ1-2; D might be TRBD1 (5 bases). V was clipped by 6 bases and J by 8 bases, with 13 bases between them. Germline CDR1 reads LNHDA; CDR2 reads SQIVND (reference sequence). CDR3 length: 12 residues. The CDR3 DNA is TGTGCCAGTAGGACTGGGACGCTCGGCTACACCTTC. It specifies CASRTGTLGYTF.

The chain is built from TRBV6-5 and TRBJ2-7, with D possibly matching TRBD2 (5 bases). Germline CDR1 reads MNHEY; CDR2 reads SVGAGI. Trimming left V 8 bases short and J 2 bases short, with 10 bases between. The CDR3 covers 12 residues. The CDR3 DNA sequence: TGTGCCAGCGGACGGGGAGCCTACGAGCAGTACTTC. Residues: CASGRGAYEQYF.

The chain carries TRBV11-2 and TRBJ2-3; TRBD1 is a possible D gene (6 bases). This CDR3 is 14 amino acids long. Trimming cost V 7 bases and J 6 bases, with 17 bases left between them. Germline CDR1 SGHAT, CDR2 FQNNGV. The CDR3 DNA sequence: TGTGCCAGCATCCTTAGGGGGAGAGGTGATACGCAGTATTTT. This encodes CASILRGRGDTQYF.

The chain has TRBV18 and TRBJ2-3; unclear D gene. CDR1 and CDR2 from the germline V gene are KGHSH and LQKENI. Trimming took 5 bases from V and 9 from J, leaving 12 bases between them. There are 12 residues in the CDR3. The CDR3 sequence is CASSSVRRTQYF. The CDR3 DNA follows: TGTGCCAGCTCATCCGTCCGGCGAACGCAGTATTTT.

Written as DNA, the CDR3 is TGTGCCATCAGTGGAGGGAGTACTAACTATGGCTACACCTTC. The encoded protein is CAISGGSTNYGYTF. The V call is TRBV10-3, the J call TRBJ1-2; D not certain. From germline, CDR1 is ENHRY and CDR2 SYGVKD. The CDR3 contains 14 residues. The ends were cut back, 4 bases at V and 0 bases at J, with 9 bases in the middle.

This clone was detected once. The chain joins TRBV19 to TRBJ1-1; D call uncertain. V was cut by 3 bases and J by 0 bases, with 14 bases left in between. CDR3 size: 16 residues. The germline V gene encodes CDR1 LNHDA and CDR2 SQIVND (reference sequence). CDR3 sequence: CASSIRSTGMNTEAFF. Written as DNA, the CDR3 is TGTGCCAGTAGTATTCGATCGACCGGAATGAACACTGAAGCTTTCTTT.

The chain joins TRBV7-6 to TRBJ1-3, with D unclear. CDR1 is SGHVS and CDR2 is FNYEAQ in the germline V gene. Trimming pared 1 base from V and 0 bases from J, leaving 13 bases between. This CDR3 comprises 17 residues. The CDR3 nucleotides are TGTGCCAGCAGCTTAGGAAGGGCGGCGAGCTCTGGAAACACCATATATTTT. Translating it yields CASSLGRAASSGNTIYF. Drawing the rest from reference TRBV7-6 and TRBJ1-3, the complete variable domain is GAGVSQSPRYKVTKRGQDVALRCDPISGHVSLYWYRQALGQGPEFLTYFNYEAQQDKSGLPNDRFSAERPEGSISTLTIQRTEQRDSAMYRCASSLGRAASSGNTIYFGEGSWLTVV.

The V gene is TRBV6-6, the J gene TRBJ2-7; a possible D gene is TRBD2 (5 bases). The CDR3 runs to 14 residues. V was cut by 2 bases and J by 1 base, with 9 bases left in between. CDR1 and CDR2 (germline): MNHNY, SVGAGI (reference sequence). The CDR3 loop reads CASSYAGTSYEQYF. The CDR3 DNA reads as TGTGCCAGCAGTTACGCGGGCACTTCCTACGAGCAGTACTTC.

To note about this clone: Relative to the germline gene, one junction end is altered; a read error may explain this. The rearrangement links TRBV7-7 to TRBJ2-2; D is unclear. CDR3 size: 14 residues. Germline CDR1 reads SSHAT; CDR2 reads FNYEAQ (reference sequence). DNA for the CDR3: TGTGCTAGCAGCCCCTATTCGAACACCGGGGAGCTGTTTTTT. This sequence encodes CASSPYSNTGELFF.

The chain has TRBV18 and TRBJ2-1; 8 bases align to TRBD2. The CDR3 is 17 amino acids. Germline CDR1 is KGHSH and CDR2 is LQKENI. V was pared by 2 bases and J by 2 bases, with 8 bases of the junction left unmatched. The CDR3 protein is CASSPSGGRAPYNEQFF. The CDR3 coding sequence is TGTGCCAGCTCACCATCGGGGGGGCGCGCCCCCTACAATGAGCAGTTCTTC. Full variable domain (rest looked up from reference TRBV18 and TRBJ2-1): NAGVMQNPRHLVRRRGQEARLRCSPMKGHSHVYWYRQLPEEGLKFMVYLQKENIIDESGMPKERFSAEFPKEGPSILRIQQVVRGDSAAYFCASSPSGGRAPYNEQFFGPGTRLTVL.

The chain's CDR3 is CASSLAGTGLPGELFF. The CDR3 bases are TGTGCCAGCAGCTTAGCGGGGACAGGGTTGCCCGGGGAGCTGTTTTTT. The J gene is TRBJ2-2, the V gene TRBV7-2; 9 nucleotides match TRBD1. This CDR3 spans 16 amino acids. From germline, CDR1 is SGHTA and CDR2 FQGNSA. Trimming removed 0 bases from V and 6 bases from J; junction bases left unmatched: 5.

The gene calls are TRBV7-3 and TRBJ2-1; 12 bases match TRBD2. V trimming: 3 bases; J trimming: 7 bases; junction bases outside the gene matches: 1. CDR3 length: 14 residues. Germline CDR1 is SGHTA and CDR2 is FQGTGA. The CDR3 spells CASSFTSGRNEQFF. The DNA for the CDR3 is TGTGCCAGCAGCTTCACTAGCGGGAGGAATGAGCAGTTCTTC.